This T cell receptor (beta chain) originates from a study of T cell responses to AZD1222 COVID-19 vaccine. Here immunoSEQ multiplex PCR was the method, and the copy in TCRdb shows in-frame clones only, minus some. The data show fewer than 110,000 clones, with about 86% seen just once and approximately 1.3% held by the top ten. V was pared by 2 bases and J by 8 bases, with 12 bases of the junction left unmatched. There are 16 residues in the CDR3. CDR1 and CDR2 from the germline V gene are MGHRA and YSYEKL. This receptor was identified in an adult in good health. Material: peripheral blood, obtained on day 0 of AZD1222 vaccination. The rearrangement links TRBV4-1 to TRBJ1-5, with 7 bases fitting TRBD1. The CDR3 DNA reads as TGCGCCAGCAGCCAAACCCTCCAGGGGGGGGTTAAGCCCCAGCATTTT. This encodes CASSQTLQGGVKPQHF.